This T cell receptor (beta chain) was sequenced during a study of T cell responses to AZD1222 COVID-19 vaccine. The CDR3 extends over 15 amino acids. Trimming left V 6 bases short and J 4 bases short, with 15 bases between. Germline loops: CDR1 SNHLY, CDR2 FYNNEI. Libraries were prepared by immunoSEQ multiplex PCR; TCRdb keeps only in-frame clonotypes and omits some of them. The sample records approximately 140,000 clones, about 91% being singletons. Concerning this clone itself: The antigen remains unidentified.

Study conclusions and caveats: Clonal diversity was possibly underestimated, and white British individuals and females predominated among donors. There were repertoire samples only from the period after the peak T cell response.

Sample: peripheral blood, taken 28 days after the second AZD1222 dose. This chain uses TRBV2 with TRBJ2-2; D remains ambiguous. The sequence was collected from an adult who received the AZD1222 COVID-19 vaccine. The CDR3 nucleotides read TGTGCCAGCAGGGACGTCGTGGGTGGCACCGGGGAGCTGTTTTTT. Its translation: CASRDVVGGTGELFF.